These T cell receptor beta chains were read from a single sample in a study of shared clonotypes between healthy human individuals. The data were produced by immunoSEQ multiplex PCR, yet TCRdb's version contains in-frame clones alone and is incomplete. The top ten clones hold roughly 0.13% of a sample with roughly 2 million clones, roughly 96% of them seen once. The sequencing input was naive CD4+ T cells sorted from blood. These receptors were taken from a man between 18 and 29 years old in good health. Both conserved end residues are part of each CDR3. The D gene is left open where the match is weak. Size values are once, few and many counts, or a class for expanded clones, and some rows have none.

TRBV7-9	TRBJ2-3	NA	NA	CASIWVGSTDTQYF	TGTGCCAGCATATGGGTTGGCAGCACAGATACGCAGTATTTT
TRBV7-2	TRBJ2-5	NA	NA	CASSSTTIQYF	TGTGCCAGCAGCTCCACCACGATCCAGTACTTC
TRBV7-8	TRBJ2-3	NA	NA	CASSLGPQRNADTQYF	TGTGCCAGCAGCTTAGGGCCACAGCGGAATGCGGATACGCAGTATTTT
TRBV19	TRBJ2-4	NA	NA	CASSLDRAKNIQYF	TGTGCCAGTAGTCTTGACAGAGCCAAAAACATTCAGTACTTC
TRBV27	TRBJ1-5	NA	NA	CASSSTGYNQPQHF	TGTGCCAGCAGCTCAACAGGGTACAATCAGCCCCAGCATTTT
TRBV4-2	TRBJ1-1	NA	NA	CASSQDFRNTEAFF	TGTGCCAGCAGCCAAGACTTCAGGAACACTGAAGCTTTCTTT
TRBV6-5	TRBJ2-3	NA	NA	CASSYQGRGDTQYF	TGTGCCAGCAGTTACCAGGGACGCGGGGATACGCAGTATTTT
TRBV10-1	TRBJ2-2	NA	NA	CASSVQRGTSNTGELFF	TGCGCCAGCAGTGTTCAACGCGGGACCTCGAACACCGGGGAGCTGTTTTTT
TRBV10-3	TRBJ1-5	NA	NA	CAISEGGNQPQHF	TGTGCCATCAGTGAGGGCGGGAATCAGCCCCAGCATTTT
TRBV28	TRBJ1-2	NA	NA	CASSSTGLYGYTF	TGTGCCAGCAGTAGTACAGGGCTCTATGGCTACACCTTC
TRBV9	TRBJ2-1	NA	NA	CASSVDPSLGKNEQFF	TGTGCCAGCAGCGTAGACCCTAGCTTAGGGAAAAATGAGCAGTTCTTC
TRBV30	TRBJ1-4	TRBD1	NA	CAWRDKGQGTEKLFF	TGTGCCTGGAGAGACAAAGGACAGGGTACTGAAAAACTGTTTTTT
TRBV2	TRBJ1-6	NA	NA	CASRTPWLNSNSPLHF	TGTGCCAGCAGAACTCCATGGCTTAACAGCAATTCACCCCTCCACTTT
TRBV7-2	TRBJ2-7	NA	NA	CASSLSQGYEQYF	TGTGCCAGCAGCTTAAGTCAGGGCTACGAGCAGTACTTC
TRBV5-6	TRBJ2-7	TRBD1	NA	CASSLWGQTVGAQYF	TGTGCCAGCAGCTTATGGGGACAGACGGTTGGCGCGCAGTACTTC
TRBV7-9	TRBJ1-1	NA	NA	CATGDAAEAFF	TGTGCCACGGGGGACGCTGCTGAAGCTTTCTTT
TRBV9	TRBJ1-1	NA	NA	CASSATVSNTEAFF	TGTGCCAGCAGCGCGACAGTATCCAACACTGAAGCTTTCTTT
TRBV2	TRBJ2-3	TRBD2	NA	CASSRPSGGSTDTQYF	TGTGCCAGCAGCCGACCTAGCGGGGGGTCCACAGATACGCAGTATTTT
TRBV21-1	TRBJ2-1	NA	NA	CASSIKGQGAIPGIGNEQFF	TGTGCCAGCAGCATAAAGGGACAGGGGGCGATCCCGGGCATAGGCAATGAGCAGTTCTTC
TRBV7-2	TRBJ2-5	NA	NA	CASSLLRQETQYF	TGTGCCAGCAGCTTGCTTCGGCAAGAGACCCAGTACTTC
TRBV4-1	TRBJ2-7	NA	NA	CASSQGGSPYEQYF	TGCGCCAGCAGCCAAGGGGGATCCCCCTACGAGCAGTACTTC
TRBV10-3	TRBJ1-2	NA	NA	CAISKSTRVQTNGYTF	TGTGCCATCAGTAAATCAACCCGGGTACAAACCAATGGCTACACCTTC
TRBV7-6	TRBJ2-2	TRBD2	NA	CASSLMTSNSGELFF	TGTGCCAGCAGCTTAATGACTAGCAATTCCGGGGAGCTGTTTTTT
TRBV6-5	TRBJ2-5	NA	NA	CASSRGFQETQYF	TGTGCCAGCAGCAGAGGGTTCCAAGAGACCCAGTACTTC
TRBV6-6	TRBJ1-3	NA	NA	CASSYPGTDSGNTIYF	TGTGCCAGCAGTTACCCTGGGACGGACTCTGGAAACACCATATATTTT
TRBV2	TRBJ2-2	TRBD1	NA	CASRDRDTGELFF	TGTGCCAGCAGGGACAGGGACACCGGGGAGCTGTTTTTT
TRBV6-5	TRBJ1-6	NA	once	CASSYGQGLGPLHF	TGTGCCAGCAGTTATGGGCAGGGCTTAGGACCCCTCCACTTT
TRBV5-1	TRBJ1-3	NA	NA	CASSLMGSGNTIYF	TGCGCCAGCAGCTTGATGGGGTCTGGAAACACCATATATTTT
TRBV5-1	TRBJ2-5	NA	NA	CASSSEPTGSRETQYF	TGCGCCAGCAGCTCCGAACCGACAGGATCGAGAGAGACCCAGTACTTC
TRBV7-2	TRBJ1-2	NA	NA	CASSLAGSALYGYTF	TGTGCCAGCAGCTTAGCAGGGTCAGCTCTCTATGGCTACACCTTC
TRBV4-1	TRBJ2-5	NA	once	CASSQPGEETQYF	TGCGCCAGCAGCCAGCCGGGCGAAGAGACCCAGTACTTC
TRBV5-4	TRBJ2-1	TRBD2	NA	CASSMGLAGVVNEQFF	TGTGCCAGCAGCATGGGACTAGCGGGGGTCGTCAATGAGCAGTTCTTC
TRBV28	TRBJ1-2	NA	NA	CASNNGGGRTYGYTF	TGTGCCAGCAATAATGGAGGGGGAAGGACGTATGGCTACACCTTC
TRBV18	TRBJ1-1	NA	NA	CASPLMGAGNTEAFF	TGTGCCAGCCCGCTGATGGGGGCCGGGAACACTGAAGCTTTCTTT
TRBV27	TRBJ2-5	NA	NA	CASSLLGSQETQYF	TGTGCCAGCAGTCTTCTGGGAAGTCAAGAGACCCAGTACTTC